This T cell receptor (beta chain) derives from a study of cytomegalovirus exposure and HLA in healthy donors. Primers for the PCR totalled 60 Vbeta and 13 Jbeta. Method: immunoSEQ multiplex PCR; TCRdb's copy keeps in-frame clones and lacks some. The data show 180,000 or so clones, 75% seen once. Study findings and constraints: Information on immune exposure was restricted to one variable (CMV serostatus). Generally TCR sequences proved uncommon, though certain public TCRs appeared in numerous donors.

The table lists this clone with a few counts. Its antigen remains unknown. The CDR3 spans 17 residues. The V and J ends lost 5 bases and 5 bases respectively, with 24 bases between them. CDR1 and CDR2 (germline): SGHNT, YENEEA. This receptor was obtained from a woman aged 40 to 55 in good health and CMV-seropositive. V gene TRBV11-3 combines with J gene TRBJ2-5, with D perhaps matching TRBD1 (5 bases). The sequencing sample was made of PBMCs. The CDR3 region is CASSPYPPTTVGETQYF. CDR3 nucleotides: TGTGCCAGCAGCCCCTACCCCCCCACGACAGTGGGGGAGACCCAGTACTTC. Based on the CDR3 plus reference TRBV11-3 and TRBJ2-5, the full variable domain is EAGVVQSPRYKIIEKKQPVAFWCNPISGHNTLYWYLQNLGQGPELLIRYENEEAVDDSQLPKDRFSAERLKGVDSTLKIQPAELGDSAVYLCASSPYPPTTVGETQYFGPGTRLLVL.